This TCR beta chain appears in the sequencing data of a study of CD8+ T cells in alopecia areata. Germline CDR1 and CDR2: SGHDT and YYEEEE. The length of the CDR3 is 14 residues. V shed 5 bases and J shed 0 bases, with 11 bases lying between them. This clone was observed a handful of times. cDNA serving as the sequencing template came from extracted, reverse transcribed RNA. Clones were sequenced by immunoSEQ multiplex PCR, and TCRdb holds only the in-frame ones, with some missing. The data show around 300,000 clones, 60% seen once. Regarding treatment: oral pan-JAK inhibitor, 5-10 mg twice daily. The clonotype originates from a human donor with alopecia areata. The chain is built from TRBV5-6 and TRBJ1-2; unclear D gene. Sequenced material: CD4+ T cells sorted from blood, taken at week 52, from a patient treated with tofacitinib. The CDR3, as DNA: TGTGCCAGCAGTTATGGACTCTCTAACTATGGCTACACCTTC. Its translation is CASSYGLSNYGYTF. Filled out from reference TRBV5-6 and TRBJ1-2, the complete variable domain reads DAGVTQSPTHLIKTRGQQVTLRCSPKSGHDTVSWYQQALGQGPQFIFQYYEEEERQRGNFPDRFSGHQFPNYSSELNVNALLLGDSALYLCASSYGLSNYGYTFGSGTRLTVV.